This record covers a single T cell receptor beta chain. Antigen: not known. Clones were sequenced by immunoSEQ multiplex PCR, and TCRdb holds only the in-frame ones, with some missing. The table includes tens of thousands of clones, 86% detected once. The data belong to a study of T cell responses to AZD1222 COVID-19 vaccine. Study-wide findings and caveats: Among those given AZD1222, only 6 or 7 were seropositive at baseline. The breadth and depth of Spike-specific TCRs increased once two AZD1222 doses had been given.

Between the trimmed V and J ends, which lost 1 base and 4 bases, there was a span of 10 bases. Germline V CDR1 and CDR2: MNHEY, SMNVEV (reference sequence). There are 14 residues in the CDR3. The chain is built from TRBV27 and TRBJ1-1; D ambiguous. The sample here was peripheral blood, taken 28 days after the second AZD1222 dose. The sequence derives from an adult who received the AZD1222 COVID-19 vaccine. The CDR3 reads CASSLLSGLTEAFF. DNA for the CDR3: TGTGCCAGCAGTTTATTGTCGGGTCTCACTGAAGCTTTCTTT.